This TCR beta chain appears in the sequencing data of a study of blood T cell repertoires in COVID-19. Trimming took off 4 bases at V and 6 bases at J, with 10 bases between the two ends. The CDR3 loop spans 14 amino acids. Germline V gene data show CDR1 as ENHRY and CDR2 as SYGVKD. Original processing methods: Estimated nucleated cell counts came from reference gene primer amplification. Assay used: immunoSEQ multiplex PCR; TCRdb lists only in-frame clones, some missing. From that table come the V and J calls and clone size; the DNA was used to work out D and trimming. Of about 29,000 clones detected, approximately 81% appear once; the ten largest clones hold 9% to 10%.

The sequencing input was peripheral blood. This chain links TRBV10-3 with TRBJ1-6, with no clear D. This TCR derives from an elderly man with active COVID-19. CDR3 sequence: CAISGPLANSPLHF. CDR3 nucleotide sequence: TGTGCCATCAGTGGACCCCTAGCTAATTCACCCCTCCACTTT.